A single sample gave rise to the 31 T cell receptor beta chains below, sequenced in a study of T-cell reconstitution after alpha-beta-depleted transplantation in children. Researchers prepared the TCRbeta library using unique molecular identifiers, the study reports. MiXCR was run by TCRdb on the PCR reads, yielding one entry per CDR3 protein. Of 490,000 or so distinct CDR3 sequences listed, roughly an eighth are singletons. This sample comprised PBMCs from the stem cell graft donor, obtained from the stem cell graft. The receptors derive from a human donor who donated a stem cell graft to a child with combined immunodeficiency.

The chain carries TRBV2 and TRBJ2-5; TRBD1 aligns across 7 bases. V gave up 2 bases and J gave up 1 base; unmatched junction bases: 4. CDR3 length: 15 amino acids. In germline, CDR1 is SNHLY, CDR2 FYNNEI. The DNA for the CDR3 is TGTGCCAGCAGTGAAAGCGGACAGGCCCAAGAGACCCAGTACTTC. Translation gives CASSESGQAQETQYF.

In its sample, this clonotype was seen once. The chain is built from TRBV5-5 and TRBJ1-1; 9 positions match TRBD1. J gave up 5 bases and V 4 bases, and 12 bases lay outside the gene matches. The CDR3 loop spans 16 amino acids. Germline CDR1 is SGHKS and CDR2 is YYEKEE (reference sequence). CDR3 coding DNA: TGTGCCAGCAGCCCCACCTTGGACAGGGGTTTTACTGAAGCTTTCTTT. It specifies CASSPTLDRGFTEAFF.

This clonotype was counted only a few times. The V gene is TRBV9, the J gene TRBJ2-5; 15 nucleotides align to TRBD2. Germline CDR1 SGDLS, CDR2 YYNGEE. V was pared by 4 bases and J by 4 bases, with 11 bases of the junction left unmatched. The length of the CDR3 is 18 residues. CDR3 amino acids: CASSPRGLAGGLRETQYF. DNA for the CDR3: TGTGCCAGCAGCCCCCGAGGACTAGCGGGGGGGCTCAGAGAGACCCAGTACTTC.

This clonotype appeared many times. This rearrangement joins TRBV12-3 or TRBV12-4 to TRBJ2-7; TRBD2 might be the D (7 bases). This CDR3 has 14 amino acids. The V and J ends lost 6 bases and 6 bases respectively, with 18 bases between them. CDR3 DNA sequence: TGTGCCAGCAGCCAGGCCGGGGGGACAACCGAGCAGTACTTC. This translates into CASSQAGGTTEQYF.

V is TRBV6-1 and J is TRBJ2-1, with 15 bases aligning to TRBD2. J gave up 9 bases and V 7 bases, and 13 bases lay outside the gene matches. CDR3 size: 17 residues. Germline V lookup: CDR1 MNHNS, CDR2 SASEGT. CDR3 bases: TGTGCCAGCACCGGGACTAGCGGGGGGACCCGACCCCCTGAGCAGTTCTTC. Its translation is CASTGTSGGTRPPEQFF.

A few counts support this clonotype. This sequence joins TRBV5-6 and TRBJ1-6, with D tentatively TRBD1 (5 bases). Germline V gene data show CDR1 as SGHDT and CDR2 as YYEEEE. V was pared by 2 bases and J by 6 bases, with 9 bases between. This CDR3 is 14 amino acids long. In nucleotides, the CDR3 is TGTGCCAGCAGCTTCCGGGGCCCTAATTCACCCCTCCACTTT. Encoded protein: CASSFRGPNSPLHF. The entire variable domain, with the rest obtained from reference TRBV5-6 and TRBJ1-6, is as follows: DAGVTQSPTHLIKTRGQQVTLRCSPKSGHDTVSWYQQALGQGPQFIFQYYEEEERQRGNFPDRFSGHQFPNYSSELNVNALLLGDSALYLCASSFRGPNSPLHFGNGTRLTVT.

This clonotype came up many times. This chain uses TRBV5-1 with TRBJ2-3; D ambiguous. CDR1 and CDR2 from the germline V gene are SGHRS and YFSETQ. V lost 0 bases and J 2 bases, leaving 16 bases between the germline ends. This CDR3 is built from 17 residues. In DNA, the CDR3 is TGCGCCAGCAGCTTGGGACGAAACCTCGATCACACAGATACGCAGTATTTT. Translating it yields CASSLGRNLDHTDTQYF. The variable domain in full, with the rest retrieved from reference TRBV5-1 and TRBJ2-3, is KAGVTQTPRYLIKTRGQQVTLSCSPISGHRSVSWYQQTPGQGLQFLFEYFSETQRNKGNFPGRFSGRQFSNSRSEMNVSTLELGDSALYLCASSLGRNLDHTDTQYFGPGTRLTVL.

V and J are TRBV5-1 and TRBJ2-1, with TRBD2 matching over 7 bases. This CDR3 has 15 residues. CDR1 and CDR2 from the germline V gene are SGHRS and YFSETQ. J gave up 8 bases and V 1 base, and 9 bases lay outside the gene matches. CDR3 in amino acids: CASSLIPRERDEQFF. CDR3 nucleotide sequence: TGCGCCAGCAGCTTGATCCCGCGGGAGCGGGATGAGCAGTTCTTC.

This clonotype was found many times. The rearrangement links TRBV20-1 to TRBJ2-1, with D uncertain. This CDR3 region has 15 residues. Trimming pared 1 base from V and 0 bases from J, leaving 10 bases between. Germline V lookup: CDR1 DFQATT, CDR2 SNEGSKA (reference sequence). CDR3 loop: CSARVSLSSYNEQFF. The CDR3 coding sequence is TGCAGTGCTAGAGTATCACTGAGCTCCTACAATGAGCAGTTCTTC.

This clonotype was counted between two and nine times. The J gene is TRBJ2-1, the V gene TRBV5-1, with D perhaps TRBD1 (6 bases). The CDR3 sequence is 14 residues long. Germline V gene lookup returns CDR1 SGHRS and CDR2 YFSETQ. Trimming pared 3 bases from V and 5 bases from J, leaving 12 bases between. The CDR3 spells CASSSRTVDNEQFF. In DNA, the CDR3 is TGCGCCAGCAGCTCACGGACAGTTGACAATGAGCAGTTCTTC.

This clonotype has a handful of counts. This chain uses TRBV6-2 or TRBV6-3 with TRBJ2-3, with 8 bases aligning to TRBD2. The V and J ends lost 7 bases and 4 bases, in that order; junction bases with no gene match: 13. CDR1 MNHEY and CDR2 SVGEGT come from the germline V gene. The CDR3 has 16 amino acids. In nucleotides, the CDR3 is TGTGCCAGCACAAAAGGACTAGCAAGGGGGGCAGATACGCAGTATTTT. It codes for CASTKGLARGADTQYF.

The gene calls are TRBV7-2 and TRBJ1-5; D is possibly TRBD1 (5 bases). Germline CDR1 SGHTA, CDR2 FQGNSA. V gave up 3 bases and J gave up 6 bases, with 15 bases separating them. This CDR3 comprises 15 residues. The CDR3 region has the DNA TGTGCCAGCAGCTTTTCATCGTCAAGGGGTCAGCCCCAGCATTTT. Translation: CASSFSSSRGQPQHF.

The V gene is TRBV7-8, the J gene TRBJ2-5; the D gene is possibly TRBD2 (5 bases). Germline loops: CDR1 SGHVS, CDR2 FQNEAQ. The CDR3 is 13 residues long. V shed 10 bases and J shed 5 bases, with 17 bases lying between them. CDR3 DNA sequence: TGTGCCACCCTTCGAGAGGGCGGGGAGACCCAGTACTTC. Its protein product is CATLREGGETQYF.

This clonotype appeared a few times. The V and J genes are TRBV12-3 or TRBV12-4 and TRBJ1-4; no reliable D call. The CDR3 is made up of 15 amino acids. V was pared by 5 bases and J by 0 bases, with 10 bases between. The CDR3 DNA reads TGTGCCAGCAGTCACAACTCTGCAACTAATGAAAAACTGTTTTTT. Its protein is CASSHNSATNEKLFF.

This clonotype appeared a few times. CDR3 DNA sequence: TGTGCTAGTGGTTCCTCAAGGACTAGCGGGATAGGAGGGTACAATGAGCAGTTCTTC. Its translation is CASGSSRTSGIGGYNEQFF. This sequence joins TRBV12-5 and TRBJ2-1; the match to TRBD2 covers 12 bases. Germline-derived CDR1 and CDR2 are LGHNT and FRNRAP. The CDR3 runs 19 residues. Unmatched junction bases numbered 14, after V lost 4 bases and J lost 4 bases.

The CDR3 spells CASSLSGLYSGANVLTF. CDR3 in DNA: TGTGCCAGCAGTTTATCCGGACTCTACTCTGGGGCCAACGTCCTGACTTTC. The chain recombines TRBV28 with TRBJ2-6; D perhaps matches TRBD2 (5 bases). CDR1 is MDHEN and CDR2 is SYDVKM in the germline V gene. The CDR3 consists of 17 residues. Deletions cut 1 base from V and 0 bases from J, with 10 bases between.

V and J are TRBV25-1 and TRBJ2-4; D is unclear. V was cut by 1 base and J by 0 bases, with 10 bases left in between. This CDR3 has 16 amino acids. Germline assignment: CDR1 MGHDK and CDR2 SYGVNS. The CDR3 protein is CASSESKGIAKNIQYF. For the CDR3, the DNA is TGTGCCAGCAGTGAATCAAAGGGTATAGCCAAAAACATTCAGTACTTC.

V is TRBV7-9 and J is TRBJ2-7; D is perhaps TRBD1 (6 bases). CDR1 and CDR2 from the germline V gene are SEHNR and FQNEAQ (reference sequence). V was clipped by 3 bases and J by 2 bases, with 11 bases between them. The CDR3 is 14 amino acids. This chain's CDR3 is CASSFKGEAYEQYF. CDR3 sequence (DNA): TGTGCCAGCAGCTTTAAGGGGGAAGCCTACGAGCAGTACTTC.

This clonotype was picked up many times. The chain employs TRBV20-1 and TRBJ2-7, with TRBD1 matching over 11 bases. The CDR3 is 14 amino acids. Germline CDR1 DFQATT, CDR2 SNEGSKA (reference sequence). The V gene end was trimmed by 3 bases and the J gene end by 7 bases; junction bases not matched to a gene: 8. In nucleotides, the CDR3 is TGCAGTGCTAGGGGACAGGGGGATTTAGGGGAGCAGTACTTC. It yields the protein CSARGQGDLGEQYF.

The chain joins TRBV2 to TRBJ1-6; 9 bases match TRBD1. The length of the CDR3 is 15 residues. Germline V gives CDR1 SNHLY, CDR2 FYNNEI. J gave up 7 bases and V 6 bases, and 7 bases lay outside the gene matches. CDR3 protein: CASSGRTGENSPLHF. DNA for the CDR3: TGTGCCAGCAGCGGAAGGACAGGGGAAAATTCACCCCTCCACTTT.

Many counts were recorded for this clonotype. The rearrangement uses TRBV10-3 and TRBJ1-2; no reliable D call. CDR3 length: 12 residues. Per germline, CDR1 ENHRY and CDR2 SYGVKD. Trimming took off 10 bases at V and 8 bases at J, with 17 bases between the two ends. DNA of the CDR3: TGTGCCACTACGGACGGGAGTAAAGGCTACACCTTC. Encoded protein: CATTDGSKGYTF.

The sample holds many counts of this clonotype. The rearrangement joins TRBV5-1 to TRBJ2-1, with D tentatively TRBD2 (6 bases). The CDR3 covers 14 residues. V lost 0 bases to trimming and J lost 7 bases, with 11 bases between them. The germline V gene encodes CDR1 SGHRS and CDR2 YFSETQ. The CDR3 region has the DNA TGCGCCAGCAGCTTGGAATCCAGCGGGAATGAGCAGTTCTTC. Translating it yields CASSLESSGNEQFF.

The chain carries TRBV24-1 and TRBJ1-5; weak D call: TRBD1 (6 bases). CDR1 is KGHDR and CDR2 is SFDVKD in the germline V gene. V was pared by 3 bases and J by 15 bases, with 8 bases between. The CDR3 totals 10 residues. The CDR3 is CATSDGTLHF. CDR3 bases: TGTGCCACCAGTGATGGGACATTGCATTTT.

The V call is TRBV6-1, the J call TRBJ2-6; TRBD1 matches at 7 bases. Looked up from germline, CDR1 is MNHNS and CDR2 is SASEGT. The CDR3 has 15 amino acids. V shed 6 bases, J shed 4 bases, and the junction held 6 bases outside the gene matches. The CDR3 is CASSKTGDGANVLTF. CDR3 in DNA: TGTGCCAGCAGCAAAACAGGGGACGGGGCCAACGTCCTGACTTTC.

Ten or more counts support this clonotype. This chain links TRBV20-1 with TRBJ2-5, with TRBD2 matching 13 bases. V shed 3 bases, J shed 5 bases, and the junction held 12 bases outside the gene matches. The CDR3 covers 17 residues. The germline gives CDR1 DFQATT, CDR2 SNEGSKA (reference sequence). CDR3 loop: CSARGLAGLRGRETQYF. The CDR3 nucleotides read TGCAGTGCTAGGGGACTAGCGGGATTGAGGGGTCGGGAGACCCAGTACTTC.

V gene TRBV7-3 combines with J gene TRBJ2-1; TRBD2 aligns across 16 bases. Losses at the gene ends were 4 bases for V and 7 bases for J; bases not matched to a gene: 7. This CDR3 comprises 17 residues. Germline CDR1 and CDR2: SGHTA and FQGTGA. The CDR3 region has the DNA TGTGCCAGCAGCTCCCGGGGACTAGCGGGAGGGGTAAATGAGCAGTTCTTC. This translates into CASSSRGLAGGVNEQFF.

This clonotype was counted only a few times. The rearrangement links TRBV2 to TRBJ2-7, with D possibly matching TRBD2 (5 bases). Between the trimmed V and J ends, which lost 8 bases and 5 bases, there was a span of 19 bases. The germline V gene has CDR1 SNHLY and CDR2 FYNNEI. The CDR3 loop spans 14 amino acids. DNA of the CDR3: TGTGCCAGCTACGGAGGCAATTACGGCGACGAGCAGTACTTC. It translates to CASYGGNYGDEQYF.

This clonotype was detected ten times or more. The rearrangement links TRBV20-1 to TRBJ1-1; D is possibly TRBD1 (6 bases). Germline-derived CDR1 and CDR2 are DFQATT and SNEGSKA (reference sequence). This CDR3 has 13 residues. The V and J ends lost 1 base and 1 base respectively, with 7 bases between them. The CDR3 is CSARGRGNTEAFF. As DNA, the CDR3 is TGCAGTGCTAGAGGCAGGGGGAACACTGAAGCTTTCTTT.

This clonotype was picked up a small number of times. The CDR3 loop is CASSLVAGGPGELFF. CDR3 DNA: TGTGCCAGCAGTTTGGTCGCGGGGGGGCCCGGGGAGCTGTTTTTT. J is TRBJ2-2 and V is TRBV12-3 or TRBV12-4; 9 nucleotides line up with TRBD2. This CDR3 has 15 amino acids. J gave up 6 bases and V 3 bases, and 5 bases lay outside the gene matches.

This clonotype was counted many times. Here the CDR3 reads CSVPGGAHGYTF. CDR3 DNA sequence: TGCAGCGTCCCTGGGGGAGCCCATGGCTACACCTTC. This chain connects TRBV29-1 to TRBJ1-2; D may be TRBD1 (5 bases). There are 12 residues in the CDR3. Germline V gene sequence: CDR1 SQVTM, CDR2 ANQGSEA. The ends were cut back, 6 bases at V and 6 bases at J, with 14 bases in the middle.

The rearrangement uses TRBV4-3 and TRBJ2-2; the D gene is possibly TRBD1 (6 bases). Germline CDR1 LGHNA, CDR2 YSLEER. The V gene lost 1 base and the J gene lost 2 bases, with 14 bases spanning the gap. The CDR3 runs 17 residues. DNA of the CDR3: TGCGCCAGCAGCCAAGCGCACGGGACACTCAACACCGGGGAGCTGTTTTTT. This encodes CASSQAHGTLNTGELFF.